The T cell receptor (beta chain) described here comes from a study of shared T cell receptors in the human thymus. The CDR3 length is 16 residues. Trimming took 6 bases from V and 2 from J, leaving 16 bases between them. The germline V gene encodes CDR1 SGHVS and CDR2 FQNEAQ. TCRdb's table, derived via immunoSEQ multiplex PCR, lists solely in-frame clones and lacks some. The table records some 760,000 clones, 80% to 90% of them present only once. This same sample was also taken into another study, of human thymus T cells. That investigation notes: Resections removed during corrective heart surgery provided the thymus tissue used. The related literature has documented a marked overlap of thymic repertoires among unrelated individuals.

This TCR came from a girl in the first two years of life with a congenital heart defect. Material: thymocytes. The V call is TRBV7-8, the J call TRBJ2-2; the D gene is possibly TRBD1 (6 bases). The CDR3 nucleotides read TGTGCCAGCAGGCATTACAGGGAGCACAACACCGGGGAGCTGTTTTTT. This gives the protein CASRHYREHNTGELFF.